The T cell receptor beta chain under discussion was sequenced for a study of OX40 agonist ivuxolimab in advanced cancers. Method: immunoSEQ multiplex PCR; TCRdb's copy keeps in-frame clones and lacks some. The repertoire holds about 77,000 clones, with about nine tenths as singletons. V lost 5 bases and J lost 1; bases outside the gene matches: 10. In germline, CDR1 is LGHNA, CDR2 YNFKEQ. The CDR3 has 16 amino acids. The chain combines TRBV4-2 with TRBJ2-7; 8 bases agree with TRBD2. The sample consisted of CD4+ or CD8+ T cells sorted from blood, taken in a trial of the OX40 agonist ivuxolimab. The sequence was collected from an adult with an advanced solid tumor such as melanoma, head and neck, liver or kidney cancer. The CDR3 DNA reads as TGTGCCAGCAGCATTATACTAAGCGGGAGTTCCTACGAGCAGTACTTC. It encodes CASSIILSGSSYEQYF.